This T cell receptor beta chain came from a study of T cells in Graves' hyperthyroidism and ophthalmopathy. Study-wide points: From stable hyperthyroidism, ophthalmopathy was separated by a 13 V-J model. Blood also carried most thyroid clonotypes expanded above 0.001.

This clonotype has more than one count but fewer than ten. Antigen specificity is unknown. Uncontrolled infections, other autoimmune diseases, pregnancy or lactation led to exclusion of patients. The CDR3 runs 16 residues. Germline CDR1 and CDR2: SGHRS and YFSETQ. V was clipped by 3 bases and J by 3 bases; unmatched bases: 7. Amplification targeted TCR beta CDR3 regions from RNA transcripts. RT-PCR in the first round (using the HTBI primer set) targeted the TCR CDR3. TCRdb reanalysed the multiplex PCR reads using MiXCR and keeps one entry per CDR3 protein. Here the sample spans about half a million distinct CDR3 sequences, less than 20% being singletons.

This receptor was identified in a man aged 40-55 years with Graves' ophthalmopathy. The gene calls are TRBV5-1 and TRBJ2-5; the match to TRBD2 covers 11 bases. Sequences were obtained from blood. CDR3 amino acids: CASSSTVLAGEETQYF. The CDR3 DNA sequence: TGCGCCAGCAGCTCGACCGTACTAGCGGGGGAAGAGACCCAGTACTTC.